This T cell receptor beta chain was profiled in a study of T-cell reconstitution after alpha-beta-depleted transplantation in children. The study's findings and limits: Several hundred expanded graft clones reportedly gave rise to the alpha-beta T cells present about two months after transplant. At one year after transplant, newly produced T cells mostly accounted for T-cell counts and diversity. TCRbeta diversity was high at day 60 in some patients (a result of surviving recipient T cells and thymic progenitors).

Library preparation (for TCRbeta) was performed with unique molecular identifiers. TCRdb processed the PCR reads anew with MiXCR; each CDR3 protein has one entry. The sample records 200,000 or so distinct CDR3 sequences, 6.3% being singletons. The V gene's germline CDR1 is LGHNA and CDR2 YNFKEQ. The CDR3 is 15 residues long. Unmatched junction bases numbered 5, after V lost 5 bases and J lost 1 base. This clonotype was counted many times. Its matching antigen is unknown. The sequenced sample was PBMCs, obtained before TCRalphabeta/CD19-depleted stem cell transplant. This sequence joins TRBV4-2 and TRBJ2-1, with TRBD1 matching over 7 bases. This clonotype was sampled from a girl younger than two with combined immunodeficiency, due to receive a stem cell transplant. The CDR3 coding sequence is TGTGCCAGCAGCAGACAGGGAACGTCCTACAATGAGCAGTTCTTC. Its translation: CASSRQGTSYNEQFF.